The rows below give T cell receptor beta chains drawn from one sample of a study of technical replicates of blood from a few donors. Libraries were prepared by immunoSEQ multiplex PCR; TCRdb keeps only in-frame clonotypes and omits some of them. The sample records tens of thousands of clones, around nine tenths being singletons. Input material: T cells isolated from PBMCs. These receptors came from a human donor in good health. The CDR3 runs from the conserved cysteine through the conserved F or W. D genes are given only for firm matches. Some rows have no size entry. The others give once, few or many, or a class for an expanded clone.

D gene | J gene | clone size | V gene | CDR3 DNA | CDR3 protein
- | TRBJ2-3 | - | TRBV9 | TGTGCCAGCAGCGCATATGAAGGGGCCGCCGCAGATACGCAGTATTTT | CASSAYEGAAADTQYF
- | TRBJ2-5 | - | TRBV5-6 | TGTGCCAGCAGCCGCGGGACCCAAGAGACCCAGTACTTC | CASSRGTQETQYF
- | TRBJ1-4 | - | TRBV6-5 | TGTGCCAGCAGCCCCTATGCAACTAATGAAAAACTGTTTTTT | CASSPYATNEKLFF
- | TRBJ2-3 | - | TRBV27 | TGTGCCAGCAGTTTATCTAGCCGGACAGATACGCAGTATTTT | CASSLSSRTDTQYF
TRBD1 | TRBJ1-5 | - | TRBV6-5 | TGTGCCAGCAGGGGGGGACAGACGGCAAATCAGCCCCAGCATTTT | CASRGGQTANQPQHF
TRBD1 | TRBJ1-2 | - | TRBV5-1 | TGCGCCAGCAGCTCTGAGGGACAGTACTATGGCTACACCTTC | CASSSEGQYYGYTF
- | TRBJ2-5 | - | TRBV10-3 | TGTGCCATCAGTGTGGGGGCCGATCAAGAGACCCAGTACTTC | CAISVGADQETQYF
- | TRBJ2-1 | - | TRBV30 | TGTGCCCTGGCTCGTACGGGGGGCCCCTACAATGAGCAGTTCTTC | CALARTGGPYNEQFF
- | TRBJ2-3 | - | TRBV6-1 | TGTGCCAGCAGGCGAATAGCGGGCACAGATACGCAGTATTTT | CASRRIAGTDTQYF
TRBD1 | TRBJ1-6 | - | TRBV30 | TGTGCCTGGAGTGTAGACAGGGCGGGTTCGTCACCCCTCCACTTT | CAWSVDRAGSSPLHF
TRBD2 | TRBJ2-2 | - | TRBV12-5 | TGTGCTAGTGGTCTTGGACTAGCGGGAGTCACCGGGGAGCTGTTTTTT | CASGLGLAGVTGELFF
- | TRBJ2-7 | - | TRBV21-1 | TGTGCCAGCAGCAAAGGGAGGAGGGGTAAATACTTC | CASSKGRRGKYF
TRBD1 | TRBJ1-1 | - | TRBV30 | TGTGCCTGGAGTGTTGAGGGGGCGCAGTACACTGAAGCTTTCTTT | CAWSVEGAQYTEAFF
- | TRBJ2-4 | - | TRBV19 | TGTGCCAGTACTGCCACCAGGGCGTTAGCCAAAAACATTCAGTACTTC | CASTATRALAKNIQYF
TRBD1 | TRBJ1-2 | - | TRBV28 | TGTGCCAGCAGCCGTGGGACAGTTATTAACTATGGCTACACCTTC | CASSRGTVINYGYTF
- | TRBJ1-2 | - | TRBV2 | TGTGCCAGCAGTGAGCGCGGGGGACGCCCCTATGGCTACACCTTC | CASSERGGRPYGYTF
TRBD1 | TRBJ2-1 | - | TRBV5-1 | TGCGCCAGCAGCTTGGCCGGGACAGGGTTAGATGAGCAGTTCTTC | CASSLAGTGLDEQFF
TRBD2 | TRBJ2-1 | - | TRBV15 | TGTGCCACCAGCAGAGATCAAGCGGGGTCCTACAATGAGCAGTTCTTC | CATSRDQAGSYNEQFF
TRBD1 | TRBJ1-5 | - | TRBV7-9 | TGTGCCAGCAGCCGGACTGGGACAGGCAATCAGCCCCAGCATTTT | CASSRTGTGNQPQHF
- | TRBJ1-5 | - | TRBV28 | TGTGCCAGCAGTTTTCAGGATCAGCCCCAGCATTTT | CASSFQDQPQHF
- | TRBJ2-7 | - | TRBV2 | TGTGCCAGCGTGGGGACACAAACCTACGAGCAGTACTTC | CASVGTQTYEQYF
- | TRBJ1-5 | - | TRBV6-6 | TGTGCCAGCAGTTACTCGGTGACGGGGCCCCAGCATTTT | CASSYSVTGPQHF
- | TRBJ2-2 | once | TRBV2 | TGTGCCTTTCAGGCAGGTTCGAACACCGGGGAGCTGTTTTTT | CAFQAGSNTGELFF
- | TRBJ1-2 | - | TRBV2 | TGTGCCAGCAGTGTTGGGGCAGGAGTACGGACTAACTATGGCTACACCTTC | CASSVGAGVRTNYGYTF